This is a list of T cell receptor beta chains from one sample in a study of cytomegalovirus exposure and HLA in healthy donors. The protocol was immunoSEQ multiplex PCR, while the TCRdb copy is restricted to in-frame clones and leaves out a portion. Found here are 70,000 or so clones, 94% of them singletons; the top ten hold approximately 1%. The sequenced sample consisted of PBMCs. The receptors shown here come from a young woman in good health and CMV-seronegative. CDR3s include the opening cysteine and the closing phenylalanine or tryptophan. A D gene is named only where the DNA matches it firmly. Expanded clones get a size class; other rows say once, few or many, or leave the size out.

TRBD2,TRBJ2-1,-,TRBV19,16,TGTGCCAGTAGTAACCCGGGACTAGCGGGCTACAATGAGCAGTTCTTC,CASSNPGLAGYNEQFF
TRBD2,TRBJ2-1,-,TRBV6-5,16,TGTGCCAGCAGTTACAGGGTCCCTAGCGGGGCCGATGAGCAGTTCTTC,CASSYRVPSGADEQFF
TRBD2,TRBJ2-2,few,TRBV13,16,TGTGCCAGCAGATCCCTAGCGGGGGGGAACACCGGGGAGCTGTTTTTT,CASRSLAGGNTGELFF
TRBD1,TRBJ2-1,once,TRBV27,14,TGTGCCAGCAGGACTATTACAGGGGGCAATGAGCAGTTCTTC,CASRTITGGNEQFF
TRBD1,TRBJ2-1,-,TRBV6-6,15,TGTGCCAGCAGTTACCCGGGACAGGGAAGGTATGAGCAGTTCTTC,CASSYPGQGRYEQFF
TRBD2,TRBJ2-3,-,TRBV19,16,TGTGCCAGTAGTATAGCTAGCGGGGGAGGGACAGATACGCAGTATTTT,CASSIASGGGTDTQYF
-,TRBJ2-7,-,TRBV21-1,15,TGTGCCAGCAGCAAAGGGCACAGGGAGACCTACGAGCAGTACTTC,CASSKGHRETYEQYF
-,TRBJ2-7,-,TRBV27,11,TGTGCCAGCAGTTTCGGCTACGAGCAGTACTTC,CASSFGYEQYF
-,TRBJ2-1,-,TRBV2,12,TGTGCCAGCAGGGGCCCCTACAATGAGCAGTTCTTC,CASRGPYNEQFF
TRBD2,TRBJ2-1,-,TRBV5-4,16,TGTGCCAGCAGCTTGGAAGGACTAGCGGGAGTTCGTGAGCAGTTCTTC,CASSLEGLAGVREQFF
-,TRBJ2-7,-,TRBV6-1,14,TGTGCCAGCATCACAGGGTATCCCAACTACGAGCAGTACTTC,CASITGYPNYEQYF
-,TRBJ2-7,-,TRBV5-6,14,TGTGCCAGCAGCTTCCGACGGGATTCCTACGAGCAGTACTTC,CASSFRRDSYEQYF
-,TRBJ2-7,-,TRBV21-1,14,TGTGCCAGCAGCATCTCGGAGGGGGGGCTCGAGCAGTACTTC,CASSISEGGLEQYF
-,TRBJ2-1,-,TRBV27,12,TGTGCCAGCGGGTCGGGGACTGATGAGCAGTTCTTC,CASGSGTDEQFF
-,TRBJ2-7,-,TRBV18,16,TGTGCCAGCTCACCGGGGGGTGTTAAGAGCTCCTACGAGCAGTACTTC,CASSPGGVKSSYEQYF
-,TRBJ2-5,-,TRBV7-2,15,TGTGCCAGCAGCTTAGGGCGGGCTGGGCGAGAGACCCAGTACTTC,CASSLGRAGRETQYF
-,TRBJ1-4,-,TRBV6-6,14,TGTGCCAGCAGCGAACAGGGCCCCGGTGAAAAACTGTTTTTT,CASSEQGPGEKLFF
TRBD1,TRBJ2-7,-,TRBV10-1,20,TGCGCCAGCAGTGAACCTCGGTTTCGACAGGGGGCAGTTTTGTGTTACGAGCAGTACTTC,CASSEPRFRQGAVLCYEQYF
TRBD1,TRBJ2-7,-,TRBV7-8,13,TGTGCCAGCAGCTTAGGGACAGGGGGCGAGCAGTACTTC,CASSLGTGGEQYF
-,TRBJ1-1,-,TRBV4-3,16,TGCGCCAGCAGCCAAGACGGGGCGCGGGGGTTGGCTGAAGCTTTCTTT,CASSQDGARGLAEAFF
TRBD1,TRBJ1-1,once,TRBV2,16,TGTGCCAGCAGTGAAGCGTCGCGACAGGGACGGACTGAAGCTTTCTTT,CASSEASRQGRTEAFF
TRBD1,TRBJ2-2,-,TRBV7-3,14,TGTGCCAGCAGCTTTACAGGGGTTAGCGGGGAGCTGTTTTTT,CASSFTGVSGELFF
-,TRBJ2-3,-,TRBV20-1,11,TGCAGTGCTAGCAAGAGGGATACGCAGTATTTT,CSASKRDTQYF
TRBD2,TRBJ2-3,-,TRBV7-2,16,TGTGCCAGCAGCTTCGGACTAGCGGTGGTAACAGATACGCAGTATTTT,CASSFGLAVVTDTQYF
-,TRBJ1-2,-,TRBV4-2,16,TGTGCCAGCAGCCAAGAGGTAGGGGGAACTAACTATGGCTACACCTTC,CASSQEVGGTNYGYTF
-,TRBJ2-4,-,TRBV2,14,TGTGCCAGCAGTGAGGCGTCGGGACTGAACATTCAGTACTTC,CASSEASGLNIQYF
-,TRBJ1-6,-,TRBV7-2,15,TGTGCCAGCAGCTTAATAATCGGGGGTGGTTCACCCCTCCACTTT,CASSLIIGGGSPLHF
-,TRBJ2-7,-,TRBV7-9,15,TGTGCCAGCAGCTCTCCACGGGGAGGGGGCTACGAGCAGTACTTC,CASSSPRGGGYEQYF